This is a list of T cell receptor beta chains from one sample in a study of identical twins. TCRdb used MiXCR to reprocess the 5' RACE reads, holding one entry per CDR3 protein. Altogether 1,800,000 or so distinct CDR3 sequences are present, around a third being singletons, with the ten largest covering 0.25% to 0.3%. The sample taken for sequencing was cord blood. Receptors were obtained from a newborn girl in good health. The CDR3 runs from the conserved cysteine through the conserved F or W. Fields, in order: clone size, CDR3 length, D gene, J gene, V gene, CDR3 protein, CDR3 DNA. D genes are given only for firm matches. Size tells how often a clone was seen (once, few, many) or the class of an expanded clone, and some rows leave it out.

clone_size: -
cdr3_length: 21
d_call: -
j_call: TRBJ1-5
v_call: TRBV20-1
cdr3_aa: CSARSLIRDGGPGGLGQPQHF
cdr3_nt: TGCAGTGCTAGAAGCCTCATCCGGGACGGTGGACCAGGAGGTTTAGGCCAGCCCCAGCATTTT

clone_size: -
cdr3_length: 17
d_call: TRBD2
j_call: TRBJ2-7
v_call: TRBV24-1
cdr3_aa: CATSDLGLAGFYNEQYF
cdr3_nt: TGTGCCACCAGTGATTTAGGGCTAGCGGGTTTCTACAATGAGCAGTACTTC

clone_size: -
cdr3_length: 19
d_call: TRBD2
j_call: TRBJ2-7
v_call: TRBV3-1
cdr3_aa: CASSPVFPSGSGESYEQYF
cdr3_nt: TGTGCCAGCAGCCCGGTGTTTCCTAGCGGGTCCGGAGAGTCCTACGAGCAGTACTTC

clone_size: -
cdr3_length: 15
d_call: -
j_call: TRBJ1-1
v_call: TRBV3-1
cdr3_aa: CASSRAGTTSAEAFF
cdr3_nt: TGTGCCAGCAGCCGGGCCGGGACAACTTCCGCTGAAGCTTTCTTT

clone_size: many
cdr3_length: 14
d_call: -
j_call: TRBJ1-2
v_call: TRBV20-1
cdr3_aa: CSARDGTGNYGYTF
cdr3_nt: TGCAGTGCTAGAGACGGTACCGGTAACTATGGCTACACCTTC

clone_size: once
cdr3_length: 16
d_call: TRBD2
j_call: TRBJ2-7
v_call: TRBV11-2
cdr3_aa: CASGFSARGGAYEQYF
cdr3_nt: TGTGCCAGCGGCTTTTCCGCTCGGGGAGGGGCCTACGAGCAGTACTTC

clone_size: few
cdr3_length: 14
d_call: TRBD2
j_call: TRBJ2-1
v_call: TRBV3-1
cdr3_aa: CASSQLSSGGEQFF
cdr3_nt: TGTGCCAGCAGCCAACTGTCTAGCGGGGGGGAGCAGTTCTTC

clone_size: few
cdr3_length: 15
d_call: -
j_call: TRBJ2-7
v_call: TRBV20-1
cdr3_aa: CSARLRLRSSYEQYF
cdr3_nt: TGCAGTGCTAGACTACGACTCAGGAGCTCCTACGAGCAGTACTTC

clone_size: -
cdr3_length: 15
d_call: TRBD2
j_call: TRBJ2-7
v_call: TRBV27
cdr3_aa: CANLSGTSDMAEQYF
cdr3_nt: TGTGCCAACCTTTCCGGGACTAGCGATATGGCCGAGCAGTACTTC

clone_size: -
cdr3_length: 15
d_call: -
j_call: TRBJ2-5
v_call: TRBV11-2
cdr3_aa: CASSPLRVGQETQYF
cdr3_nt: TGTGCCAGCAGCCCTCTCAGGGTGGGGCAAGAGACCCAGTACTTC

clone_size: -
cdr3_length: 13
d_call: -
j_call: TRBJ1-1
v_call: TRBV6-5
cdr3_aa: CASSYQQGSGAFF
cdr3_nt: TGTGCCAGCAGTTATCAACAGGGTTCCGGAGCTTTCTTT

clone_size: few
cdr3_length: 14
d_call: -
j_call: TRBJ2-7
v_call: TRBV20-1
cdr3_aa: CSASGGGADYEQYF
cdr3_nt: TGCAGTGCTAGTGGGGGAGGAGCGGACTACGAGCAGTACTTC

clone_size: -
cdr3_length: 13
d_call: -
j_call: TRBJ1-1
v_call: TRBV20-1
cdr3_aa: CSAREGLNTEAFF
cdr3_nt: TGCAGTGCTAGGGAGGGATTGAACACTGAAGCTTTCTTT

clone_size: few
cdr3_length: 14
d_call: -
j_call: TRBJ2-3
v_call: TRBV5-6
cdr3_aa: CASSPGRGTDTQYF
cdr3_nt: TGTGCCAGCAGCCCAGGCAGGGGCACAGATACGCAGTATTTT

clone_size: few
cdr3_length: 15
d_call: -
j_call: TRBJ1-5
v_call: TRBV12-3/TRBV12-4
cdr3_aa: CASSSTGVSNQPQHF
cdr3_nt: TGTGCCAGCAGTTCAACAGGAGTTAGCAATCAGCCCCAGCATTTT

clone_size: -
cdr3_length: 18
d_call: TRBD1
j_call: TRBJ1-3
v_call: TRBV6-1
cdr3_aa: CASSEHRGGPHSGNTIYF
cdr3_nt: TGTGCCAGCAGTGAACACAGGGGAGGACCTCACTCTGGAAACACCATATATTTT

clone_size: -
cdr3_length: 15
d_call: -
j_call: TRBJ2-3
v_call: TRBV18
cdr3_aa: CASSPLGARTDTQYF
cdr3_nt: TGTGCCAGCTCACCACTGGGAGCTCGCACAGATACGCAGTATTTT

clone_size: few
cdr3_length: 15
d_call: -
j_call: TRBJ2-1
v_call: TRBV10-3
cdr3_aa: CAISEGSSVYNEQFF
cdr3_nt: TGTGCCATCAGTGAGGGGAGTAGCGTGTACAATGAGCAGTTCTTC

clone_size: -
cdr3_length: 14
d_call: TRBD2
j_call: TRBJ2-2
v_call: TRBV20-1
cdr3_aa: CSAKGLAGVGELFF
cdr3_nt: TGCAGTGCTAAGGGACTAGCGGGAGTAGGGGAGCTGTTTTTT

clone_size: few
cdr3_length: 12
d_call: -
j_call: TRBJ2-1
v_call: TRBV28
cdr3_aa: CASSLRAEGEFF
cdr3_nt: TGTGCCAGCAGTTTAAGGGCGGAGGGGGAGTTCTTC

clone_size: -
cdr3_length: 15
d_call: -
j_call: TRBJ1-4
v_call: TRBV7-9
cdr3_aa: CASRHIGAANEELFF
cdr3_nt: TGTGCCAGCAGACACATCGGGGCAGCTAATGAAGAACTGTTTTTT

clone_size: few
cdr3_length: 15
d_call: -
j_call: TRBJ2-5
v_call: TRBV27
cdr3_aa: CASSLGRRTSETQYF
cdr3_nt: TGTGCCAGCAGTTTGGGGAGACGAACTTCGGAGACCCAGTACTTC

clone_size: few
cdr3_length: 16
d_call: TRBD1
j_call: TRBJ1-1
v_call: TRBV6-5
cdr3_aa: CASSYFPGQANTEAFF
cdr3_nt: TGTGCCAGCAGTTATTTCCCGGGACAGGCGAACACTGAAGCTTTCTTT

clone_size: -
cdr3_length: 19
d_call: TRBD1
j_call: TRBJ2-5
v_call: TRBV13
cdr3_aa: CASSPRFDRVPSFQETQYF
cdr3_nt: TGTGCCAGCAGCCCCCGATTCGACAGGGTTCCGTCCTTCCAAGAGACCCAGTACTTC

clone_size: -
cdr3_length: 14
d_call: -
j_call: TRBJ2-3
v_call: TRBV20-1
cdr3_aa: CSASPARGADTQYF
cdr3_nt: TGCAGTGCTAGCCCCGCGAGAGGGGCAGATACGCAGTATTTT

clone_size: -
cdr3_length: 15
d_call: -
j_call: TRBJ1-2
v_call: TRBV27
cdr3_aa: CASSPTFVVDPGYTF
cdr3_nt: TGTGCCAGCAGCCCAACGTTTGTGGTCGATCCTGGCTACACCTTC

clone_size: -
cdr3_length: 15
d_call: TRBD2
j_call: TRBJ2-3
v_call: TRBV15
cdr3_aa: CATSIRGGPADTQYF
cdr3_nt: TGTGCCACCAGCATCCGCGGGGGGCCGGCAGATACGCAGTATTTT

clone_size: many
cdr3_length: 15
d_call: -
j_call: TRBJ1-2
v_call: TRBV6-2/TRBV6-3
cdr3_aa: CASRPTGTLPRGYTF
cdr3_nt: TGTGCCAGCAGACCTACAGGGACCCTCCCAAGAGGCTACACCTTC

clone_size: -
cdr3_length: 15
d_call: -
j_call: TRBJ2-1
v_call: TRBV7-9
cdr3_aa: CASSLEAAVPNEQFF
cdr3_nt: TGTGCCAGCAGCCTAGAGGCGGCAGTGCCCAATGAGCAGTTCTTC

clone_size: few
cdr3_length: 15
d_call: -
j_call: TRBJ1-3
v_call: TRBV3-1
cdr3_aa: CASSQSGILGNTIYF
cdr3_nt: TGTGCCAGCAGCCAGTCGGGGATCCTTGGAAACACCATATATTTT

clone_size: -
cdr3_length: 16
d_call: TRBD1
j_call: TRBJ1-1
v_call: TRBV5-1
cdr3_aa: CASSLEGTGAYGKAFF
cdr3_nt: TGCGCCAGCAGCTTGGAGGGGACAGGGGCTTATGGGAAAGCTTTCTTT

clone_size: -
cdr3_length: 14
d_call: TRBD2
j_call: TRBJ2-1
v_call: TRBV25-1
cdr3_aa: CASSESSGHNEQFF
cdr3_nt: TGTGCCAGCAGTGAATCTAGCGGCCACAATGAGCAGTTCTTC

clone_size: -
cdr3_length: 15
d_call: TRBD1
j_call: TRBJ2-6
v_call: TRBV2
cdr3_aa: CASRDRDLGANVLTF
cdr3_nt: TGTGCCAGCAGGGACAGGGACCTTGGGGCCAACGTCCTGACTTTC

clone_size: few
cdr3_length: 14
d_call: -
j_call: TRBJ2-3
v_call: TRBV20-1
cdr3_aa: CSASTAKAMGTQYF
cdr3_nt: TGCAGTGCTAGTACCGCGAAAGCGATGGGTACGCAGTATTTT

clone_size: -
cdr3_length: 12
d_call: -
j_call: TRBJ2-5
v_call: TRBV24-1
cdr3_aa: CTGDGFAGEQYF
cdr3_nt: TGTACAGGGGACGGGTTTGCGGGGGAGCAGTACTTC

clone_size: -
cdr3_length: 13
d_call: -
j_call: TRBJ1-1
v_call: TRBV29-1
cdr3_aa: CRVQQFPLTEAFF
cdr3_nt: TGCAGGGTACAACAGTTTCCCCTCACTGAAGCTTTCTTT

clone_size: -
cdr3_length: 15
d_call: TRBD2
j_call: TRBJ2-2
v_call: TRBV12-3/TRBV12-4
cdr3_aa: CASIGTSGWAGELFF
cdr3_nt: TGTGCCAGCATCGGGACTAGCGGCTGGGCCGGGGAGCTGTTTTTT

clone_size: -
cdr3_length: 15
d_call: -
j_call: TRBJ2-1
v_call: TRBV4-1
cdr3_aa: CASSQGPAVDNEEFF
cdr3_nt: TGCGCCAGCAGCCAAGGACCAGCGGTGGACAATGAGGAGTTCTTC

clone_size: few
cdr3_length: 13
d_call: TRBD1
j_call: TRBJ2-5
v_call: TRBV3-1
cdr3_aa: CASSADRGNEQYF
cdr3_nt: TGTGCCAGCAGCGCAGACAGGGGCAATGAGCAGTACTTC

clone_size: -
cdr3_length: 14
d_call: -
j_call: TRBJ2-6
v_call: TRBV2
cdr3_aa: CASGIPSGANVLTF
cdr3_nt: TGTGCCAGCGGCATCCCCTCTGGGGCCAACGTCCTGACTTTC

clone_size: many
cdr3_length: 13
d_call: -
j_call: TRBJ1-2
v_call: TRBV20-1
cdr3_aa: CSASPGTNYGYTF
cdr3_nt: TGCAGTGCTAGCCCAGGGACGAACTATGGCTACACCTTC

clone_size: -
cdr3_length: 14
d_call: -
j_call: TRBJ2-5
v_call: TRBV11-2
cdr3_aa: CASSLDRDRETQYF
cdr3_nt: TGTGCCAGCAGCTTAGATCGAGACAGAGAGACCCAGTACTTC

clone_size: few
cdr3_length: 14
d_call: -
j_call: TRBJ2-1
v_call: TRBV25-1
cdr3_aa: CASSGRDRNNEQFF
cdr3_nt: TGTGCCAGCAGTGGACGGGACCGTAACAATGAGCAGTTCTTC

clone_size: -
cdr3_length: 17
d_call: -
j_call: TRBJ2-1
v_call: TRBV20-1
cdr3_aa: CSARVQGLSGSYNEQFF
cdr3_nt: TGCAGTGCTAGAGTCCAGGGGCTTTCCGGTTCCTACAATGAGCAGTTCTTC

clone_size: -
cdr3_length: 14
d_call: -
j_call: TRBJ2-1
v_call: TRBV4-1
cdr3_aa: CASSQVKLAAEQFF
cdr3_nt: TGCGCCAGCAGCCAAGTTAAATTAGCAGCCGAGCAGTTCTTC

clone_size: -
cdr3_length: 15
d_call: TRBD1
j_call: TRBJ2-4
v_call: TRBV28
cdr3_aa: CASHDRGLAKNIQYF
cdr3_nt: TGTGCCAGCCACGACAGGGGATTAGCCAAAAACATTCAGTACTTC

clone_size: -
cdr3_length: 15
d_call: TRBD1
j_call: TRBJ1-5
v_call: TRBV24-1
cdr3_aa: CATSDSTTGARPQHF
cdr3_nt: TGTGCCACCAGTGATTCCACTACAGGGGCGAGGCCCCAGCATTTT

clone_size: few
cdr3_length: 19
d_call: -
j_call: TRBJ2-1
v_call: TRBV6-7
cdr3_aa: CASSYSKSNRGAKYNEQFF
cdr3_nt: TGTGCCAGCAGTTACTCGAAGTCCAACCGGGGAGCTAAGTACAATGAGCAGTTCTTC